The 16 T cell receptor beta chains presented below share a single source sample, sequenced in a study of T cells in Graves' hyperthyroidism and ophthalmopathy. Amplified TCR beta CDR3 regions derived from RNA transcripts. RT-PCR in the first round (using the HTBI primer set) targeted the TCR CDR3. A single record per CDR3 protein comes from TCRdb applying MiXCR to the multiplex PCR reads. The profile shows about 660,000 distinct CDR3 sequences, roughly 46% of them singletons. The sequencing sample was made of peripheral blood or thyroid tissue (not recorded which). The receptors stem from an adult man with Graves' disease, either hyperthyroidism or ophthalmopathy (not recorded which).

The table lists this clonotype with a count of one. The CDR3 loop is CASSKDRGAQDYGYTF. CDR3 in DNA: TGTGCCAGCAGCAAGGACAGGGGAGCGCAGGACTATGGCTACACCTTC. The J gene is TRBJ1-2, the V gene TRBV21-1; TRBD1, the D gene given by the table, was not confirmed from the DNA. TRBV21-1 is a pseudogene. The CDR3 totals 16 residues.

This chain joins TRBV7-2 and TRBJ2-7; unclear D gene. The J call could be wrong; TRBJ2-1 is a better fit for the DNA end. Germline V gene data show CDR1 as SGHTA and CDR2 as FQGNSA. CDR3 size: 12 residues. The CDR3 is CASSLAPNEQFF. The CDR3 DNA sequence: TGTGCCAGCAGCTTAGCGCCGAATGAGCAGTTCTTC.

There are many counts of this clonotype. The chain links TRBV20-1 to TRBJ1-2, with D unclear. This CDR3 has 12 amino acids. V lost 0 bases and J lost 0, with 2 bases in between. In germline, CDR1 is DFQATT, CDR2 SNEGSKA (reference sequence). The CDR3 DNA is TGCAGTGCTAGAGATCCTAACTATGGCTACACCTTC. The encoded protein is CSARDPNYGYTF.

Remarks on this clonotype: One end of the junction does not line up with germline, which may come from a read error. The CDR3 is CAISYRGGNTEAFF. DNA for the CDR3: TGTGCCATCAGTTACAGAGGAGGGAACACTGAAGCTTTCTTT. This chain joins TRBV6-5 and TRBJ1-1, with D unresolved. Germline V gene sequence: CDR1 MNHEY, CDR2 SVGAGI. This CDR3 comprises 14 residues.

About this clonotype itself: A clone one base away is much larger, so this may be a read error. The rearrangement links TRBV2 to TRBJ1-1; D is uncertain. Trimming removed 3 bases from V and 1 base from J, with 9 bases in between. This CDR3 spans 14 amino acids. Germline lookup yields CDR1 SNHLY and CDR2 FYNNEI. The CDR3 is CASSDSGRNTEAFF. The CDR3 region has the DNA TGTGCCAGCAGTGACAGCGGACGGAACACTGAAGCTTTCTTT.

This chain uses TRBV10-3 with TRBJ2-7; D is perhaps TRBD2 (5 bases). The CDR3 loop spans 11 amino acids. Trimming took 7 bases from V and 3 from J, leaving 7 bases between them. CDR1 and CDR2 from the germline V gene are ENHRY and SYGVKD. CDR3 in DNA: TGTGCCATCAACCGGGACTACGAGCAGTACTTC. As protein: CAINRDYEQYF.

In its sample, this clonotype was seen a few times. The V call is TRBV7-9, the J call TRBJ1-6; D may be TRBD1 (6 bases). CDR1 is SEHNR, CDR2 FQNEAQ, per germline (reference sequence). Between the trimmed V and J ends, which lost 2 bases and 2 bases, there was a span of 10 bases. CDR3 size: 16 residues. CDR3 DNA: TGTGCCAGCAGCTTAAGGGGGATACCCTATAATTCACCCCTCCACTTT. Translation gives CASSLRGIPYNSPLHF.

This clonotype has ten or more counts. The rearrangement uses TRBV2 and TRBJ2-5; 7 bases fit TRBD1. Germline assignment: CDR1 SNHLY and CDR2 FYNNEI. The V segment lost 7 bases and the J segment 2 bases; nucleotides outside the gene matches: 7. CDR3 length: 14 residues. The CDR3 loop reads CASNPQTGQETQYF. CDR3 sequence (DNA): TGTGCCAGCAACCCCCAGACAGGGCAAGAGACCCAGTACTTC.

The chain is built from TRBV19 and TRBJ2-2; 10 bases are a match to TRBD1. This CDR3 comprises 15 residues. Per the germline V gene, CDR1 is LNHDA and CDR2 is SQIVND (reference sequence). Germline trimming cut 5 bases from V and 4 bases from J; bases unmatched to any gene: 4. DNA for the CDR3: TGTGCCAGTAGTCGACAGGGGGCGGTCACCGGGGAGCTGTTTTTT. It codes for CASSRQGAVTGELFF.

This chain links TRBV2 with TRBJ2-5; 10 bases are a match to TRBD1. In germline, CDR1 is SNHLY, CDR2 FYNNEI. The CDR3 covers 16 residues. J lost 3 bases, V lost 4 bases, and 8 bases had no gene match. The chain's CDR3 is CASSVQTGGAEETQYF. The CDR3 bases are TGTGCCAGCAGTGTACAGACAGGGGGCGCAGAAGAGACCCAGTACTTC.

The rearrangement joins TRBV24-1 to TRBJ2-6; D is perhaps TRBD1 (5 bases). Germline CDR1 reads KGHDR; CDR2 reads SFDVKD. V dropped 4 bases and J dropped 4 bases, with 10 bases sitting between them. The CDR3 is 15 amino acids. The CDR3 DNA sequence: TGTGCCACCAGTGACCGACGACAGGGGGCCAACGTCCTGACTTTC. It codes for CATSDRRQGANVLTF.

In this sample, this clonotype is medium-sized. This chain joins TRBV29-1 and TRBJ1-6; D may be TRBD1 (6 bases). The V and J ends lost 4 bases and 10 bases respectively, with 11 bases between them. This CDR3 region has 12 residues. Germline CDR1 SQVTM, CDR2 ANQGSEA. Here the CDR3 DNA reads TGCAGCGTTGTACAGGGTGAATCACCCCTCCACTTT. The encoded protein is CSVVQGESPLHF.

The V gene is TRBV19, the J gene TRBJ1-2; weak D call: TRBD1 (5 bases). Germline CDR1 is LNHDA and CDR2 is SQIVND (reference sequence). The CDR3 is 15 residues long. V was pared by 0 bases and J by 2 bases, with 10 bases between. The DNA for the CDR3 is TGTGCCAGTAGTATAGAAGATCGGGGGAACTATGGCTACACCTTC. Its translation is CASSIEDRGNYGYTF.

This clonotype appeared many times. The rearrangement joins TRBV25-1 to TRBJ1-1; 7 bases fit TRBD1. The V segment lost 4 bases and the J segment 5 bases; nucleotides outside the gene matches: 4. This CDR3 region has 13 residues. CDR1 is MGHDK and CDR2 is SYGVNS in the germline V gene. The DNA for the CDR3 is TGTGCCAGCAGTGCCACAGGGGATACTGAAGCTTTCTTT. Translating gives CASSATGDTEAFF.

CDR3 protein: CASGGQGVDGYTF. CDR3 in DNA: TGTGCCAGTGGGGGACAGGGGGTGGATGGCTACACCTTC. V gene TRBV9 combines with J gene TRBJ1-2, with 11 positions matching TRBD1. Trimming took 8 bases from V and 6 from J; bases not matched to a gene: 6. Germline V gene sequence: CDR1 SGDLS, CDR2 YYNGEE. The CDR3 length is 13 residues. Full variable domain (rest looked up from reference TRBV9 and TRBJ1-2): DSGVTQTPKHLITATGQRVTLRCSPRSGDLSVYWYQQSLDQGLQFLIQYYNGEERAKGNILERFSAQQFPDLHSELNLSSLELGDSALYFCASGGQGVDGYTFGSGTRLTVV.

The sample holds many counts of this clonotype. This chain links TRBV5-8 with TRBJ2-5, with D possibly TRBD2 on 6 matching bases. The CDR3 extends over 14 amino acids. Germline V gene sequence: CDR1 SGHTS, CDR2 YDEGEE. V was shortened by 0 bases and J by 5 bases, with 11 bases between the two germline ends. For the CDR3, the DNA is TGTGCCAGCAGCTTGGAGGTAGCGGAGGAGACCCAGTACTTC. This gives the protein CASSLEVAEETQYF.